This T cell receptor (beta chain) was observed in a study of cytomegalovirus exposure and HLA in healthy donors. Study observations and caveats: Data from an earlier analysis indicated that most TCR beta V segments were productive either about 90% or about 30% of the time.

In its sample, this clone was seen a few times. Its antigen is unidentified. Germline V gene sequence: CDR1 SNHLY, CDR2 FYNNEI. The CDR3 covers 11 residues. V lost 2 bases and J lost 4, with 2 bases in between. PCR primers comprised 60 Vbeta and 13 Jbeta primers. The assay was immunoSEQ multiplex PCR, and TCRdb's table has in-frame clones only and misses some. Counted here are about 160,000 clones, 77% occurring once; the ten biggest clones make up 1.6%. The V gene is TRBV2, the J gene TRBJ2-5; unclear D gene. The TCR comes from a woman aged 25 to 39 in good health and CMV-seronegative. The sample was PBMCs. CDR3 sequence: CASSERETQYF. The CDR3 DNA reads as TGTGCCAGCAGTGAACGAGAGACCCAGTACTTC.